This T cell receptor (beta chain) was obtained from a study of cytomegalovirus exposure and HLA in healthy donors (dated by TCRdb to 2016 to 2017). Background on the whole study: According to an earlier analysis of 587 of the donors, 200 million or so T cells yielded 117 million unique TCR beta sequences and about 280 Gb of sequence data. In a later analysis, previously published TCR beta repertoires from roughly 710 donors were re-analyzed and high-resolution HLA genotyping was added so that TCR occurrence patterns could be studied. Several DR-DQ haplotypes were handled as single units for association and clustering because linkage in the cohort was strong. The T cell repertoires of 700 or so subjects were profiled by immunosequencing and related to cytomegalovirus serostatus. Among about 400 genotyped donors of the cohort, an average of around 240,000 unique TCR beta nucleotide sequences was sequenced per donor, of which about 19% were non-productive. An earlier analysis of some 500 of the donors used high-throughput TCR beta sequencing to judge whether each TCR beta V gene segment behaved as functional or pseudogenic. A separate validation cohort of about 110 different subjects was used in addition to the approximately 700-subject first cohort. Rather than drawing on any new phenotypic data, the later analysis identified candidate immune exposures from TCR beta sequences and the way those sequences occurred across donors. Donor age, sex, ethnicity and CMV serostatus were collected together with the repertoire data. The study combined high-throughput TCR immunosequencing, statistical association of individual TCRs with disease status, and machine learning to predict cytomegalovirus infection status. All discovery cohort repertoires had been generated using a single sequencing platform. Around 320 gigabases of sequencing data and around 87 million unique TCR sequences were included in an early release covering roughly 600 HLA-typed donors. The study aimed to test whether signatures of past pathogen exposure could be identified by cataloging public T cell receptors. Among the roughly 370 genotyped donors, roughly 80% belonged to the genetic ancestry cluster associated with self-reported Caucasian donors. HLA typing included class I and class II loci at four-digit resolution. The number of donors typed differed by locus, with about 629-630 for A, B, C, DRB1 and DQB1, roughly 520 for DQA1, 600 to 610 for DPA1, and under 490 for DPB1. In a later genetic analysis, genome-wide SNP genotypes for 398 of the 666 donors were used, and that subset was treated as a discovery cohort. Findings and caveats that apply to the study as a whole: A later analysis associated 15,000 or so TCR beta sequences with specific HLA alleles at a false discovery rate of 0.05. When HLA alleles, especially DR and DQ, strongly co-occurred, TCR associations were difficult to assign to individual alleles. Compared with the roughly 710-donor mean, donors in an Asian-associated ancestry cluster had fewer N-insertions in productive TCRs, according to a later genetic analysis. An association between a missense DCLRE1C variant and V-gene and J-gene trimming of TCR beta chains was found in a later genetic analysis and replicated in an independent cohort. A cluster of highly shared sequence variants was judged likely to represent a technical artifact of the sequencing pipeline. A later analysis reported that several top co-occurrence clusters appeared linked to parvovirus B19, influenza, CMV and Epstein-Barr virus. It was suggested by the authors that the approach could potentially be generalized to other disease states and immunological phenotypes. Most TCR sequences were observed very rarely across donors, whereas some public TCRs were present in many individuals. In a later analysis, HLA-associated TCR beta chains showed more clonal expansion and lower generation probabilities than non-associated chains that were equally common. Because some donors lacked HLA typing at each locus, the association tests relied only on the typed subset. The presence/absence analyses assumed that sequencing depth was roughly uniform across donors, and that assumption may not be true. Broadly in line with IMGT annotations, most TCR beta V segments showed up in productive rearrangements about 87% or about 30% of the time in an earlier analysis of 587 of the donors. In vitro tests confirmed that a few of the cytomegalovirus-associated TCR beta chains recognize cytomegalovirus antigens. A further reported finding was that TCR beta sequences accurately predicted the HLA-A and HLA-B alleles for most subjects in the first cohort. Some IMGT-functional V segments, including TRBV6-2 and TRBV6-3, could not be distinguished by the 87-base-pair reads and were therefore excluded. The classifier was reported to diagnose cytomegalovirus status with high specificity and sensitivity in both the original cohort and the validation cohort. The study gave a list of under 200 TCR beta chains associated with cytomegalovirus. In a later analysis, the rate of TCR association differed among HLA loci, with DRB1 alleles having the most associated TCRs and HLA-C alleles having the fewest. Linkage disequilibrium might explain the correlated functional status among segregating V segments, but an unknown experimental factor could not be ruled out. Because counts were too low, some 16 rarely observed V segments, including chromosome 9 orphons, were excluded from the earlier analysis of some 590 of the donors. According to a later analysis, most CMV-associated TCR beta chains appeared to be HLA-restricted, and the HLA associations seemed to be driven largely by CMV exposure. For the cohort, immune exposure information was limited to CMV serostatus. In this cohort, only TCR beta chains were sequenced, and detectable features were limited by the absence of alpha or paired-chain data.

Library prep was done by the immunoSEQ multiplex PCR assay. For the multiplex PCR, a mixture combining 60 forward primers for TCR Vbeta segments and 13 reverse primers for TCR Jbeta segments was used. The CDR3 region of rearranged TCR beta genes was amplified from genomic DNA by a multiplex PCR assay. The Illumina HiSeq System was used to sequence the amplified TCR beta libraries as 87-base-pair reads. Concerning the study's data processing: A later analysis tallied around 80 million unique TCR beta chains across the 700 or so repertoires, and approximately 9.9 million of those chains were shared by two or more donors. To remove PCR and sequencing errors, raw reads were error-corrected and collapsed into unique sequences using a nearest-neighbor algorithm that merged closely related sequences. To assign V, D and J gene segments, CDR3 sequences were aligned to IMGT reference sequences. For a sequence to be retained, a match of at least six nucleotides was required to both a V gene segment and a J gene segment. A rearrangement was called productive if the CDR3 had no stop codons and remained in frame with V and J, and every other rearrangement was called non-productive. Following IMGT convention, CDR3 was defined as the stretch from the second conserved V-encoded cysteine up to the conserved J-encoded phenylalanine. The earlier analysis of about 530 of the donors excluded any sequence lacking an unambiguous match to a single V gene segment. An earlier analysis of 550 to 650 of the donors classified V segments as functional when productive rearrangements were above 56.7% and as segregating when the standard deviation between donors was above 5%. A statistical classification framework was built to diagnose cytomegalovirus status from the catalog of TCR beta chain sequences. In a later analysis, TCR nucleotide sequences were compared against IMGT/GENE-DB human TR gene sequences so that V and J genes could be assigned. The TCRdist pipeline was used in a later analysis to assign CDR3 sequences and most-parsimonious VDJ recombination scenarios. In a later analysis, each TCR beta chain was defined by its CDR3 amino acid sequence together with its V-gene family, and reads lacking a unique V-gene family were excluded. In a later analysis, approximately 640 highly shared, low-generation-probability nucleotide sequences were removed to address suspected cross-contamination and a sequencing artifact. In a later analysis, a clonal expansion index for each public chain was calculated from normalized within-repertoire ranks of inferred template counts. In a later analysis, generation probabilities were computed with a VDJ recombination model fitted to out-of-frame rearrangements, and the resulting probabilities were checked against IGoR. In a later analysis, hypergeometric tests were used to score TCR-TCR, TCR-HLA and TCR-CMV co-occurrence, with a repertoire-size bias correction applied to TCR pairs. To estimate false discovery rates, a later analysis permuted the HLA or CMV assignments 20 times. In a later analysis, co-occurring TCRs were grouped using DBSCAN, with TCRdist sequence similarity added in when clustering inside HLA-allele-positive subsets. For co-occurrence clustering, repertoires with fewer than 30,000 or more than 120,000 public chains were excluded, along with about five repertoires with anomalous nucleotide sharing. TCRdb holds this immuneACCESS table with in-frame rearrangements only. Some clones are missing; in checked studies, unresolved V genes explain under half, and the rest has no known cause. The V and J calls and clone size come from that table; D and trimming were worked out from the DNA. Here the sample has some 180,000 clones; 80% occur a single time. The ten largest clones take up about 1.9% of the sample.

The cohort comprised under 700 healthy bone marrow donors. At the time of sampling, every cohort member was nominally healthy, though immune exposures that went unrecorded were likely present. The donor was CMV seronegative and belonged to the group of 350 or so seronegative cohort members. Each donor provided a peripheral blood sample, and peripheral blood mononuclear cells were used for TCR beta sequencing. The Qiagen DNeasy Blood Extraction Kit was used to extract genomic DNA from the blood cell samples. A word on this clone: Its antigen is not yet known. No qualities accompany the bases; no much larger clone lies one base away.

The germline V gene sets CDR1 to LGHNT and CDR2 to FRNRAP. The CDR3 covers 14 residues, taking in both the cysteine and the phenylalanine. CDR3 DNA is the only sequence kept; it has 42 bases, read in frame from the first base. V and J lose 4 bases and 0 bases, and a span of 7 bases separates them. The chain employs TRBV12-5 and TRBJ2-1; no D gene can be assigned with confidence. The clonotype comes from a woman between 25 and 40 years old in good health and CMV-seronegative. The sequencing input was PBMCs. The CDR3 is CASGSPVSYNEQFF. Here is the DNA: TGTGCTAGTGGTTCCCCGGTCTCCTACAATGAGCAGTTCTTC.